The clone carrying this TCR beta chain showed up just once. Its antigen is not identified. The CDR3 spans 11 residues. Germline assignment: CDR1 GTSNPN and CDR2 SVGIG (reference sequence). V was trimmed by 5 bases and J by 3 bases, leaving 8 bases between them. This record belongs to a study of CD8+ T cells in alopecia areata. Findings and caveats of the study: Among patients, TCR sharing was less clear than in mice, a difference possibly due in part to HLA diversity in the patient population.

As the sequencing template, cDNA was produced by extracting RNA and reverse transcribing it. The method was immunoSEQ multiplex PCR; TCRdb's version includes in-frame clones alone and lacks a portion of them. This sample has fewer than 200,000 clones, with just over 65% found just once. This sample comprised CD8+ T cells sorted from blood, obtained at week 0. The chain uses TRBV30 and TRBJ2-7; D ambiguous. This TCR derives from a human donor with alopecia areata. The CDR3, as DNA: TGTGCCTGGGAGGTCGACTACGAGCAGTACTTC. It yields the protein CAWEVDYEQYF.